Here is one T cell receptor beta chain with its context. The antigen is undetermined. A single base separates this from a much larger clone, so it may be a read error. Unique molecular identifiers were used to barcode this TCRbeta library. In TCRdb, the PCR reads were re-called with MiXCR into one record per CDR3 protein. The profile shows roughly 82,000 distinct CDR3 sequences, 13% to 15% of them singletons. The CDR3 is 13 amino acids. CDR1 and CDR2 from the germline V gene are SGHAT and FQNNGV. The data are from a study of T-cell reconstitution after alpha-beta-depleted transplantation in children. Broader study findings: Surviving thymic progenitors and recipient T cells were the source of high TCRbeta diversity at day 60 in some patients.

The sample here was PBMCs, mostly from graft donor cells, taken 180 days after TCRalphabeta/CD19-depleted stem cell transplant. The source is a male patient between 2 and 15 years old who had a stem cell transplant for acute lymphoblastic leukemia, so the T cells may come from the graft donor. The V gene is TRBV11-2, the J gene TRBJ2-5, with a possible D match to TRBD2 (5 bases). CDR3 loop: CASSFRTGEAHYF. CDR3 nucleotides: TGTGCCAGCAGCTTCAGGACCGGGGAAGCCCATTACTTC.